This record covers a single T cell receptor (beta chain). The antigen is unknown. This record comes from a study of radiation and T cells in renal cell carcinoma. Clones were sequenced by immunoSEQ multiplex PCR, and TCRdb holds only the in-frame ones, with some missing. The sample has about 150,000 clones, over 80% seen once. Study conclusions and caveats: Without pretreatment biopsies, baseline tumor clonotype presence was undetermined. In blood, top tumor clones expanded by 2 weeks, shrinking by 4.

With V trimmed by 3 bases and J by 9 bases, 5 bases remained unmatched. CDR1 SGHTS and CDR2 YDEGEE come from the germline V gene. The CDR3 runs to 12 residues. Sample time point: blood 2 weeks post-SBRT. The treatment denotes: 15 Gy SBRT to primary tumor, nephrectomy 4 weeks later. The patient's renal cell carcinoma had clear cell pathology. Here the sequenced sample was blood, taken from a patient whose treatment included radiotherapy and nephrectomy. The receptor was isolated from a woman between 50 and 59 years old with renal cell carcinoma. V and J are TRBV5-8 and TRBJ1-1, with TRBD1 matching 7 bases. In DNA, the CDR3 is TGTGCCAGCAGCTCCGGGACAGTAAAAGCTTTCTTT. This translates into CASSSGTVKAFF.